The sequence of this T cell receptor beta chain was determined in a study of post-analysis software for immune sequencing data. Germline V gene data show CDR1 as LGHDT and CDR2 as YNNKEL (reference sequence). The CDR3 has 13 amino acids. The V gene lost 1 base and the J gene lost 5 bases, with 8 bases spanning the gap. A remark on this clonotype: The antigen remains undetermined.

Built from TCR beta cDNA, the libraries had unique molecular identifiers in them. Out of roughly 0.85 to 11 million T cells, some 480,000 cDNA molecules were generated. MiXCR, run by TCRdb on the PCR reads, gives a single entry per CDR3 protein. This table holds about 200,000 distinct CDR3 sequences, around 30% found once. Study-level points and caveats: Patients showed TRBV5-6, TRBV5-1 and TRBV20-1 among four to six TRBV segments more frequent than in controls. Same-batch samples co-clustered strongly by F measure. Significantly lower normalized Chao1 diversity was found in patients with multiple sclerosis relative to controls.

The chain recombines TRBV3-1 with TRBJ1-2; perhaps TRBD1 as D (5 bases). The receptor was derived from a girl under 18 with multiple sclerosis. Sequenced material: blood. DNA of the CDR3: TGTGCCAGCAGCCAAGGCTCAGGGTATGGCTACACCTTC. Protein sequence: CASSQGSGYGYTF.